Listed here are 19 T cell receptor beta chains from one sample, sequenced in a study of graft-versus-host responses after intestinal transplantation (dated by TCRdb to about 2021). Libraries came from the immunoSEQ multiplex PCR assay. Drawn from immuneACCESS, this table holds only the in-frame rearrangements with V and J called that TCRdb kept. Clones are partly lost; checked studies trace under half to an unresolved V gene and leave the rest unexplained. The sample table contains about 50,000 clones; only one count was recorded for 92% of them. The biggest ten clones account for about 2.6% of the sample. No antigen is known for these receptors. In light of the paper, this sample's time point label describes: cells obtained before transplantation from donor or recipient. The material sequenced was unstimulated CD4+ T cells sorted from spleen or lymph node cells, taken before transplant. Every receptor here comes from a human donor who was the organ donor for an intestinal transplant.

This clone came up once. V gene TRBV11-3 combines with J gene TRBJ2-3, with D possibly matching TRBD2 (7 bases). V was pared by 4 bases and J by 3 bases, with 17 bases between. This CDR3 has 16 residues. Germline lookup yields CDR1 SGHNT and CDR2 YENEEA. CDR3 nucleotide sequence: TGTGCCAGCAGCTCGACCAGGGGAGGGACGACAGATACGCAGTATTTT. Its protein is CASSSTRGGTTDTQYF. The entire variable domain, with the rest obtained from reference TRBV11-3 and TRBJ2-3, is as follows: EAGVVQSPRYKIIEKKQPVAFWCNPISGHNTLYWYLQNLGQGPELLIRYENEEAVDDSQLPKDRFSAERLKGVDSTLKIQPAELGDSAVYLCASSSTRGGTTDTQYFGPGTRLTVL.

V usage is TRBV10-3 and J usage is TRBJ2-3; 14 bases are a match to TRBD2. The V and J ends lost 5 bases and 6 bases, in that order; junction bases with no gene match: 4. Germline V gene sequence: CDR1 ENHRY, CDR2 SYGVKD. This CDR3 contains 15 residues. CDR3 loop: CAISSRTSGRDTQYF. DNA for the CDR3: TGTGCCATCAGTTCGAGGACTAGCGGGAGGGATACGCAGTATTTT.

This clone occurred a few times. The CDR3 bases are TGTGCCAGCAGCATGGGCGGGAGTACCTACAATGAGCAGTTCTTC. Translated, it gives CASSMGGSTYNEQFF. V is TRBV7-8 and J is TRBJ2-1; 7 bases map to TRBD2. V lost 5 bases to trimming and J lost 2 bases; unmatched junction nucleotides: 6. The CDR3 sequence is 15 residues long. Germline values: CDR1 SGHVS, CDR2 FQNEAQ.

The genes are TRBV7-9 and TRBJ2-4; perhaps TRBD2 as D (7 bases). The V end was cut by 1 base, the J end by 6 bases, with 19 bases between. CDR1 is SEHNR and CDR2 is FQNEAQ in the germline V gene (reference sequence). The CDR3 length is 17 residues. Here the CDR3 DNA reads TGTGCCAGCAGCTTAGAACAGGGAGGGTTCGGAAGAAACATTCAGTACTTC. It encodes CASSLEQGGFGRNIQYF. Drawing the rest from reference TRBV7-9 and TRBJ2-4, the complete variable domain is DTGVSQNPRHKITKRGQNVTFRCDPISEHNRLYWYRQTLGQGPEFLTYFQNEAQLEKSRLLSDRFSAERPKGSFSTLEIQRTEQGDSAMYLCASSLEQGGFGRNIQYFGAGTRLSVL.

The genes are TRBV11-3 and TRBJ1-1, with 7 bases matching TRBD1. In germline, CDR1 is SGHNT, CDR2 YENEEA. The CDR3 totals 15 residues. V was clipped by 1 base and J by 5 bases; unmatched bases: 7. CDR3 nucleotides: TGTGCCAGCAGCTTAGGCCCTCAGGGGGGGACTGAAGCTTTCTTT. It is translated as CASSLGPQGGTEAFF.

This clone has a handful of counts. The chain employs TRBV5-1 and TRBJ2-5; 7 nucleotides match TRBD2. In germline, CDR1 is SGHRS, CDR2 YFSETQ. The CDR3 length is 16 residues. J gave up 4 bases and V 0 bases, and 9 bases lay outside the gene matches. Here the CDR3 reads CASSLGHAGVAETQYF. In DNA form, the CDR3 reads TGCGCCAGCAGCTTGGGTCACGCGGGAGTTGCAGAGACCCAGTACTTC.

The chain uses TRBV6-9 and TRBJ2-3, with D perhaps being TRBD1 or TRBD2 (5 bases each). V was pared by 8 bases and J by 2 bases, with 17 bases between. Germline CDR1 MNHGY, CDR2 SVAAGI. CDR3 length: 15 residues. This chain's CDR3 is CASPFPGRSTDTQYF. As DNA, the CDR3 is TGTGCCAGCCCCTTCCCGGGACGGTCCACAGATACGCAGTATTTT.

V and J are TRBV28 and TRBJ1-1, with D uncertain. Germline CDR1 MDHEN, CDR2 SYDVKM. This CDR3 contains 11 residues. V lost 11 bases, J lost 1 base, and 8 bases lay in between. The CDR3 sequence: CAVQENTEAFF. Here the CDR3 DNA reads TGTGCCGTACAAGAGAACACTGAAGCTTTCTTT.

The sample holds a few counts of this clone. This rearrangement joins TRBV6-5 to TRBJ1-2; possible D gene TRBD1, 5 bases. Looked up from germline, CDR1 is MNHEY and CDR2 is SVGAGI. The V end lost 5 bases, the J end lost 4 bases, and 11 bases lay between the germline ends. The CDR3 spans 13 residues. The CDR3 is CASSVQGTYGYTF. In DNA, the CDR3 is TGTGCCAGCAGTGTCCAGGGAACCTATGGCTACACCTTC.

This clone was seen a single time. The chain employs TRBV5-1 and TRBJ2-5, with D perhaps being TRBD1 or TRBD2 (5 bases each). Looked up from germline, CDR1 is SGHRS and CDR2 is YFSETQ. The CDR3 is made up of 16 amino acids. The ends were cut back, 0 bases at V and 1 base at J, with 13 bases in the middle. The CDR3, as DNA: TGCGCCAGCAGCTTGGGGTCGGGGCCATCCCAAGAGACCCAGTACTTC. This encodes CASSLGSGPSQETQYF.

In its sample, this clone was seen once. The V call is TRBV6-4, the J call TRBJ1-2; 8 nucleotides agree with TRBD1. CDR3 length: 14 amino acids. Germline V gene data show CDR1 as MRHNA and CDR2 as SNTAGT. The junction had 6 bases not matched to a gene; V was cut back by 7 bases and J by 2 bases. DNA for the CDR3: TGTGCCAGCATCGGACAGGGATCAAACTATGGCTACACCTTC. It codes for CASIGQGSNYGYTF.

This chain joins TRBV5-4 and TRBJ2-1; 7 nucleotides align to TRBD2. The CDR3 runs to 15 residues. The trim removed 0 bases at V and 5 bases at J, leaving 5 bases unmatched. Germline V gives CDR1 SGHNT, CDR2 YYREEE (reference sequence). The CDR3 sequence is CASSLASGDNNEQFF. Here the CDR3 DNA reads TGTGCCAGCAGCTTGGCCAGCGGGGATAACAATGAGCAGTTCTTC.

The chain links TRBV6-5 to TRBJ2-1; TRBD2 aligns across 9 bases. V was pared by 1 base and J by 6 bases, with 4 bases of the junction left unmatched. Looked up from germline, CDR1 is MNHEY and CDR2 is SVGAGI. The CDR3 totals 15 residues. CDR3 amino acids: CASSYLAGGSNEQFF. The CDR3 DNA is TGTGCCAGCAGTTACTTGGCGGGAGGGAGCAATGAGCAGTTCTTC.

This chain uses TRBV11-1 with TRBJ2-2; 7 bases fit TRBD1. Germline CDR1 reads SGHAT; CDR2 reads FQDESV (reference sequence). J gave up 10 bases and V 5 bases, and 10 bases lay outside the gene matches. The CDR3 is made up of 14 amino acids. Here the CDR3 reads CASSPGTVDTELFF. The DNA of the CDR3 is TGTGCCAGCAGCCCCGGGACAGTCGACACGGAGCTGTTTTTT. The entire variable domain, with the rest obtained from reference TRBV11-1 and TRBJ2-2, is as follows: EAEVAQSPRYKITEKSQAVAFWCDPISGHATLYWYRQILGQGPELLVQFQDESVVDDSQLPKDRFSAERLKGVDSTLKIQPAELGDSAMYLCASSPGTVDTELFFGEGSRLTVL.

This chain connects TRBV4-2 to TRBJ2-5; tentatively, D is TRBD1 (5 bases). Germline CDR1 reads LGHNA; CDR2 reads YNFKEQ. V shed 0 bases and J shed 4 bases, with 9 bases lying between them. The length of the CDR3 is 14 residues. In nucleotides, the CDR3 is TGTGCCAGCAGCCAAGAGGTGGGGCTAGAGACCCAGTACTTC. Protein sequence: CASSQEVGLETQYF.

This chain links TRBV7-2 with TRBJ1-5; unclear D gene. Germline V gene lookup returns CDR1 SGHTA and CDR2 FQGNSA. Trimming pared 2 bases from V and 4 bases from J, leaving 12 bases between. The CDR3 contains 15 residues. CDR3 sequence reads: CASSLRFGPNQPQHF. CDR3 nucleotides: TGTGCCAGCAGCTTAAGGTTTGGACCTAATCAGCCCCAGCATTTT.

This clone was detected once. CDR3 DNA sequence: TGCGCCAGCAGCCAAGGCGGGAGGCGAAGCTCCTACGAGCAGTACTTC. Residues: CASSQGGRRSSYEQYF. The chain uses TRBV4-1 and TRBJ2-7, with 8 bases identical to TRBD2. J gave up 0 bases and V 1 base, and 5 bases lay outside the gene matches. The CDR3 has 16 residues. In germline, CDR1 is MGHRA, CDR2 YSYEKL.

The chain uses TRBV7-2 and TRBJ2-5, with a tentative D call TRBD2 (6 bases). Matching the DNA end better, TRBJ2-7 makes the J call doubtful. CDR1 is SGHTA, CDR2 FQGNSA, per germline. The CDR3 runs to 14 residues. CDR3 in DNA: TGTGCCAGCAGCTTAGGGCCTAGCGCCTACGAGCAGTACTTC. Translating gives CASSLGPSAYEQYF.

The rearrangement uses TRBV7-9 and TRBJ2-1; the match to TRBD2 covers 10 bases. The length of the CDR3 is 15 residues. Trimming removed 4 bases from V and 5 bases from J; junction bases left unmatched: 5. The germline CDR1 and CDR2 sequences are SEHNR and FQNEAQ (reference sequence). The CDR3 protein is CASSSLAGEHNEQFF. CDR3 DNA: TGTGCCAGCAGCTCCCTAGCGGGAGAGCACAATGAGCAGTTCTTC.